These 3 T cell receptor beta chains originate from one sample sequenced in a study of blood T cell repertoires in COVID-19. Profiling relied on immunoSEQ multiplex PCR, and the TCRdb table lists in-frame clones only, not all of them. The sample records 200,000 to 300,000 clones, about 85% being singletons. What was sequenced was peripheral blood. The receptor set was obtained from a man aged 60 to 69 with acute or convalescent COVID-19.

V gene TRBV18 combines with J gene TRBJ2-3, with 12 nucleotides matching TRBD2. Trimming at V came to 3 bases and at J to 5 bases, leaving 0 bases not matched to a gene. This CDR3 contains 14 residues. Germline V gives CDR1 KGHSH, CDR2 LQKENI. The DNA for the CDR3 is TGTGCCAGCTCACCGGGACTAGCGGGAGATACGCAGTATTTT. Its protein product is CASSPGLAGDTQYF.

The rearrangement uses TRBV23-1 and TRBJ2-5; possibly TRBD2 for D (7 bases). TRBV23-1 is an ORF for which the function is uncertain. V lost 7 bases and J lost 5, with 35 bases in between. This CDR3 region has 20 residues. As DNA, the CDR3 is TGCGCCAGCAACTCCACCTCAGGGACACCGGGGGGCCCCTCAAACGAGACCCAGTACTTC. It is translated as CASNSTSGTPGGPSNETQYF.

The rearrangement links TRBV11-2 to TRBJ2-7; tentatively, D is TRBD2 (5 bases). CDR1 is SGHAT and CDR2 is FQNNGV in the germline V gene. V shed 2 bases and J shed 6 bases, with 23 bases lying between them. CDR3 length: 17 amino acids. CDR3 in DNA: TGTGCCAGCAGCTTAACTCAGACCGGAGGCCCCTTCTTCGAGCAGTACTTC. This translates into CASSLTQTGGPFFEQYF.